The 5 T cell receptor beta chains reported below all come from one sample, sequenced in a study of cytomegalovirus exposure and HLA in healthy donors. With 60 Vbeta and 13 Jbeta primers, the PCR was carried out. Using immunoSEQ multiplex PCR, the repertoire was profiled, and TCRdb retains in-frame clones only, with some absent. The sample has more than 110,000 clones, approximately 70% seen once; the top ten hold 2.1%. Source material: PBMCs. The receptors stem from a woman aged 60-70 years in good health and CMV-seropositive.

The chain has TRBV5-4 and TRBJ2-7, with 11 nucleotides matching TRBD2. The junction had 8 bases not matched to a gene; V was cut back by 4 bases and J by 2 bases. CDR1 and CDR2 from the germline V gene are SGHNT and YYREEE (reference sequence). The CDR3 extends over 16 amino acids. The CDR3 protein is CASSPRTSGPAYEQYF. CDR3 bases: TGTGCCAGCAGCCCTCGGACTAGCGGGCCCGCCTACGAGCAGTACTTC.

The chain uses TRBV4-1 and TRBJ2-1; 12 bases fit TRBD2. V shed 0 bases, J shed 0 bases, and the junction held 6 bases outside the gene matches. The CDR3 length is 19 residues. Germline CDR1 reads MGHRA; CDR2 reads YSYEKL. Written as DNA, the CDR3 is TGCGCCAGCAGCCAAGAAACTAGCGGGAGGATAAGCTCCTACAATGAGCAGTTCTTC. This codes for CASSQETSGRISSYNEQFF.

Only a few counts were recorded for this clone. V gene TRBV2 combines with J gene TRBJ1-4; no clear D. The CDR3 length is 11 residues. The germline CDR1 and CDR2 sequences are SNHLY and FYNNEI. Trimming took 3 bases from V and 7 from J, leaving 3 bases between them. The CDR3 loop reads CASSDSEKLFF. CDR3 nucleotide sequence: TGTGCCAGCAGTGATAGTGAAAAACTGTTTTTT.

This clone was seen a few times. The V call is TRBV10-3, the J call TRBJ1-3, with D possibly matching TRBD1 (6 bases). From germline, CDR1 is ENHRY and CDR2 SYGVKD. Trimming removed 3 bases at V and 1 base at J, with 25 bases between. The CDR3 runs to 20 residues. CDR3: CAISEGGRGGGKSSGNTIYF. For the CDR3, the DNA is TGTGCCATCAGTGAAGGAGGGAGGGGAGGGGGAAAATCTTCTGGAAACACCATATATTTT.

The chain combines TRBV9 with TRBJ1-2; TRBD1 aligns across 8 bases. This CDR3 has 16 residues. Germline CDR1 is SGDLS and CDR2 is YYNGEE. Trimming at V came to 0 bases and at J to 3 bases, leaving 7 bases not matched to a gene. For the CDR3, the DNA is TGTGCCAGCAGCGTAGAAGGGACAGGAGGGTACTATGGCTACACCTTC. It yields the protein CASSVEGTGGYYGYTF.